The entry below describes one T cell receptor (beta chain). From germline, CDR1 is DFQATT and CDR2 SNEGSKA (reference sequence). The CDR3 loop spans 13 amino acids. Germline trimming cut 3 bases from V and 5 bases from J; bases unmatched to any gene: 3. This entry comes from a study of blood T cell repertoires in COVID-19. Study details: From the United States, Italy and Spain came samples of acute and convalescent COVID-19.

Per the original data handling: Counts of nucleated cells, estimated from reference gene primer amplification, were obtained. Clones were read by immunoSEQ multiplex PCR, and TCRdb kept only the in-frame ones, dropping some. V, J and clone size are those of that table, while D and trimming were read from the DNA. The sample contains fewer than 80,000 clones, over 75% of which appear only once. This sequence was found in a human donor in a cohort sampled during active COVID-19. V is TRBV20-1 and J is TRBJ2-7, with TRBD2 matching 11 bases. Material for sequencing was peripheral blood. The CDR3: CSASTSGSHEQYF. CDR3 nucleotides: TGCAGTGCTAGTACTAGCGGGAGTCACGAGCAGTACTTC.